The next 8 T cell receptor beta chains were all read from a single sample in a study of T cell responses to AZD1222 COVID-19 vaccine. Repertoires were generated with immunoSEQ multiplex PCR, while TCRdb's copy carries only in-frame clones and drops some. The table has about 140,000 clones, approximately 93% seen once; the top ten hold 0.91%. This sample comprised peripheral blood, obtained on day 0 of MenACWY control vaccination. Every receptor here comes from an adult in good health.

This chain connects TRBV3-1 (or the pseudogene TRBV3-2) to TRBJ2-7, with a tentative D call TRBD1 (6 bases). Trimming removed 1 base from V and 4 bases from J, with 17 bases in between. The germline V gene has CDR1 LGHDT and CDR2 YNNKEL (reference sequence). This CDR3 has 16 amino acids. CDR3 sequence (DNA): TGTGCCAGCAGCCAAGGGGGGCTGGCTAGTAGTTACGAGCAGTACTTC. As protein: CASSQGGLASSYEQYF.

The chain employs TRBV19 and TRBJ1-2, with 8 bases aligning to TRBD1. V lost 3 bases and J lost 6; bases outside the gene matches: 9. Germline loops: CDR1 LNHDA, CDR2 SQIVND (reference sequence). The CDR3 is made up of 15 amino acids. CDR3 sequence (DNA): TGTGCCAGTAGTATGGCAGGGGGCGGAGTTAATGGCTACACCTTC. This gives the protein CASSMAGGGVNGYTF.

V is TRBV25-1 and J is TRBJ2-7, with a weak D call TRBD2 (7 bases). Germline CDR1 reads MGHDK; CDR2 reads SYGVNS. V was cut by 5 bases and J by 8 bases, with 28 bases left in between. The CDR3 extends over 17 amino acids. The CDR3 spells CASSLPEGGVSRGQQYF. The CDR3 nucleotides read TGTGCCAGCAGTCTACCGGAAGGGGGGGTCTCTAGGGGACAGCAGTACTTC.

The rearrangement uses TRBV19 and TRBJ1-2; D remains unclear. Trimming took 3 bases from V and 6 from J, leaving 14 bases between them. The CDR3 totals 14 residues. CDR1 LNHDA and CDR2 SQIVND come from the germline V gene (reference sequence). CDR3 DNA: TGTGCCAGTAGTATTTCATGGAGCGGGGATGGCTACACCTTC. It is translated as CASSISWSGDGYTF.

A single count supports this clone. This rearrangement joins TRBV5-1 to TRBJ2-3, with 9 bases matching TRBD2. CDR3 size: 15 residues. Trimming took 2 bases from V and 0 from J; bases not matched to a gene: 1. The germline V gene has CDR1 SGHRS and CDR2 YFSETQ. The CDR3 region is CASSFLAGSTDTQYF. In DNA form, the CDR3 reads TGCGCCAGCAGCTTTCTAGCGGGAAGCACAGATACGCAGTATTTT.

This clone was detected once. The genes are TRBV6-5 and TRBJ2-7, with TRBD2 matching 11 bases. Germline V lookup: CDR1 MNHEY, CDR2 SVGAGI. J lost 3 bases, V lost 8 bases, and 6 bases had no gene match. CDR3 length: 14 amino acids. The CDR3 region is CASGHTSGGYEQYF. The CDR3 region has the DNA TGTGCCAGCGGACATACTAGCGGGGGCTACGAGCAGTACTTC.

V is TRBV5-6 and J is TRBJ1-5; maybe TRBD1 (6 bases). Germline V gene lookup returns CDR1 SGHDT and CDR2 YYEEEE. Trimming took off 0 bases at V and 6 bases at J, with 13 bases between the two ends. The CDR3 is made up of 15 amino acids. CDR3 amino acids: CASSLERGAGQPQHF. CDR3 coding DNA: TGTGCCAGCAGCTTGGAACGGGGGGCAGGTCAGCCCCAGCATTTT.

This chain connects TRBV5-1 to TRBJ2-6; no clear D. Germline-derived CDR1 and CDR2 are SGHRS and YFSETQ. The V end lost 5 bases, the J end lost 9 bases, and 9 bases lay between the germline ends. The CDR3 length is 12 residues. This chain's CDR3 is CASSMDLNVLTF. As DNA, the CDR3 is TGCGCCAGCAGTATGGACCTCAACGTCCTGACTTTC.